These T cell receptor beta chains were read from a single sample in a study of CD8+ T cells in alopecia areata. Here immunoSEQ multiplex PCR was the method, and the copy in TCRdb shows in-frame clones only, minus some. Of around 69,000 clones in the sample, 60% were seen once. Sequencing used CD8+ T cells sorted from blood, obtained at week 0. These receptor sequences come from a human donor with alopecia areata. Both conserved end residues are part of each CDR3. Each record gives: J gene, D gene, clone size, V gene, CDR3 protein, CDR3 DNA. A D gene is named only where the DNA matches it firmly. Clone size is stated in some rows and not others, as once, few, many or a class when expanded.

j_call: TRBJ2-7
d_call: TRBD1
clone_size: NA
v_call: TRBV15
cdr3_aa: CATTLDRGINEQYF
cdr3_nt: TGTGCCACCACCTTGGACAGGGGGATTAACGAGCAGTACTTC

j_call: TRBJ2-7
d_call: TRBD2
clone_size: NA
v_call: TRBV27
cdr3_aa: CASSIGTSGRSEQYF
cdr3_nt: TGTGCCAGCAGTATTGGGACTAGCGGGAGAAGCGAGCAGTACTTC

j_call: TRBJ1-2
d_call: NA
clone_size: NA
v_call: TRBV29-1
cdr3_aa: CSVGDTYGYTF
cdr3_nt: TGCAGCGTTGGCGATACCTATGGCTACACCTTC

j_call: TRBJ2-1
d_call: TRBD2
clone_size: few
v_call: TRBV27
cdr3_aa: CASSFQPGLAINYNEQFF
cdr3_nt: TGTGCCAGCAGTTTTCAACCGGGACTAGCTATTAACTACAATGAGCAGTTCTTC

j_call: TRBJ2-3
d_call: NA
clone_size: NA
v_call: TRBV4-1
cdr3_aa: CASSQAEYTDTQYF
cdr3_nt: TGCGCCAGCAGCCAGGCAGAGTACACAGATACGCAGTATTTT

j_call: TRBJ2-3
d_call: NA
clone_size: NA
v_call: TRBV15
cdr3_aa: CATREGTKVTDTQYF
cdr3_nt: TGTGCCACCAGGGAGGGGACAAAAGTCACAGATACGCAGTATTTT

j_call: TRBJ1-2
d_call: NA
clone_size: NA
v_call: TRBV9
cdr3_aa: CASSVATVGAYGGYTF
cdr3_nt: TGTGCCAGCAGCGTAGCGACAGTGGGGGCCTATGGTGGCTACACCTTC

j_call: TRBJ2-2
d_call: NA
clone_size: NA
v_call: TRBV7-3
cdr3_aa: CASSSNTGELFF
cdr3_nt: TGTGCCAGCAGCTCGAACACCGGGGAGCTGTTTTTT

j_call: TRBJ1-6
d_call: NA
clone_size: NA
v_call: TRBV4-1
cdr3_aa: CASSRKEDSPLHF
cdr3_nt: TGCGCCAGCAGCCGAAAGGAGGATTCACCCCTCCACTTT

j_call: TRBJ2-3
d_call: NA
clone_size: once
v_call: TRBV6-5
cdr3_aa: CASSYGWASGTDTQYF
cdr3_nt: TGTGCCAGCAGTTATGGCTGGGCTAGCGGCACAGATACGCAGTATTTT

j_call: TRBJ2-2
d_call: TRBD2
clone_size: NA
v_call: TRBV5-4
cdr3_aa: CASSHPSGANTGELFF
cdr3_nt: TGTGCCAGCAGCCATCCTAGCGGGGCGAACACCGGGGAGCTGTTTTTT

j_call: TRBJ2-7
d_call: NA
clone_size: NA
v_call: TRBV19
cdr3_aa: CASSIRDTSYEQYF
cdr3_nt: TGTGCCAGTAGTATCCGGGACACATCCTACGAGCAGTACTTC

j_call: TRBJ2-7
d_call: TRBD2
clone_size: NA
v_call: TRBV29-1
cdr3_aa: CSVVGEGLAISYEQYF
cdr3_nt: TGCAGCGTTGTGGGGGAGGGTCTCGCCATCTCCTACGAGCAGTACTTC

j_call: TRBJ1-6
d_call: TRBD1
clone_size: once
v_call: TRBV13
cdr3_aa: CASSWGQENSPLHF
cdr3_nt: TGTGCCAGCAGCTGGGGACAGGAAAATTCACCCCTCCACTTT

j_call: TRBJ2-1
d_call: NA
clone_size: NA
v_call: TRBV6-4
cdr3_aa: CASSDSGAANNEQFF
cdr3_nt: TGTGCCAGCAGTGACTCTGGAGCCGCGAATAATGAGCAGTTCTTC

j_call: TRBJ2-7
d_call: NA
clone_size: NA
v_call: TRBV30
cdr3_aa: CAWRWRGAPYEQYF
cdr3_nt: TGTGCCTGGAGGTGGCGCGGGGCGCCATACGAGCAGTACTTC

j_call: TRBJ2-3
d_call: NA
clone_size: NA
v_call: TRBV30
cdr3_aa: CAWSVSGSTDTQYF
cdr3_nt: TGTGCCTGGAGTGTGTCGGGAAGCACAGATACGCAGTATTTT

j_call: TRBJ2-7
d_call: NA
clone_size: NA
v_call: TRBV7-3
cdr3_aa: CASSLTSAGYDEQYF
cdr3_nt: TGTGCCAGCAGCTTAACAAGCGCGGGATACGACGAGCAGTACTTC

j_call: TRBJ2-2
d_call: TRBD2
clone_size: NA
v_call: TRBV6-5
cdr3_aa: CASSYATSGNTGELFF
cdr3_nt: TGTGCCAGCAGTTACGCGACTAGCGGGAACACCGGGGAGCTGTTTTTT

j_call: TRBJ2-1
d_call: TRBD2
clone_size: once
v_call: TRBV5-6
cdr3_aa: CASSDPFGGAGSYNEQFF
cdr3_nt: TGTGCCAGCAGCGACCCATTCGGGGGGGCTGGGTCCTACAATGAGCAGTTCTTC

j_call: TRBJ2-1
d_call: TRBD2
clone_size: NA
v_call: TRBV4-1
cdr3_aa: CASSPPGTSGNEQFF
cdr3_nt: TGCGCCAGCAGCCCACCCGGGACTAGCGGTAATGAGCAGTTCTTC

j_call: TRBJ1-1
d_call: NA
clone_size: NA
v_call: TRBV5-8
cdr3_aa: CASSLGFAYTEAFF
cdr3_nt: TGTGCCAGCAGCTTGGGTTTCGCGTACACTGAAGCTTTCTTT

j_call: TRBJ2-7
d_call: NA
clone_size: NA
v_call: TRBV27
cdr3_aa: CASSLTGNEQYF
cdr3_nt: TGTGCCAGCAGTTTAACAGGGAACGAGCAGTACTTC

j_call: TRBJ2-7
d_call: NA
clone_size: NA
v_call: TRBV6-5
cdr3_aa: CASRSLEHAEQYF
cdr3_nt: TGTGCCAGCAGAAGCCTAGAACACGCTGAGCAGTACTTC

j_call: TRBJ2-1
d_call: NA
clone_size: large
v_call: TRBV19
cdr3_aa: CASSIKGGLYNEQFF
cdr3_nt: TGTGCCAGTAGTATAAAGGGGGGGCTTTACAATGAGCAGTTCTTC

j_call: TRBJ1-1
d_call: NA
clone_size: NA
v_call: TRBV6-4
cdr3_aa: CASSRDGSMNTEAFF
cdr3_nt: TGTGCCAGCAGTCGGGACGGCAGCATGAACACTGAAGCTTTCTTT

j_call: TRBJ2-1
d_call: NA
clone_size: few
v_call: TRBV29-1
cdr3_aa: CSVAGIGSNNEQFF
cdr3_nt: TGCAGCGTTGCCGGCATTGGGTCCAACAATGAGCAGTTCTTC

j_call: TRBJ2-5
d_call: NA
clone_size: NA
v_call: TRBV7-9
cdr3_aa: CASSLSPRFLGKETQYF
cdr3_nt: TGTGCCAGCAGCTTATCGCCCCGTTTCTTGGGAAAAGAGACCCAGTACTTC

j_call: TRBJ2-1
d_call: NA
clone_size: NA
v_call: TRBV29-1
cdr3_aa: CSAHDVYNEQFF
cdr3_nt: TGCAGCGCCCATGACGTCTACAATGAGCAGTTCTTC

j_call: TRBJ2-1
d_call: TRBD1
clone_size: NA
v_call: TRBV2
cdr3_aa: CASSVTLTGGPNEQFF
cdr3_nt: TGTGCCAGCAGTGTGACACTGACAGGGGGCCCCAATGAGCAGTTCTTC

j_call: TRBJ2-7
d_call: NA
clone_size: NA
v_call: TRBV27
cdr3_aa: CAIGAAYEQYF
cdr3_nt: TGTGCCATCGGGGCTGCCTACGAGCAGTACTTC

j_call: TRBJ1-5
d_call: NA
clone_size: NA
v_call: TRBV5-1
cdr3_aa: CASSLKGSRYNQPQHF
cdr3_nt: TGCGCCAGCAGCTTGAAAGGGAGCCGATATAATCAGCCCCAGCATTTT

j_call: TRBJ1-2
d_call: NA
clone_size: few
v_call: TRBV7-9
cdr3_aa: CASNLDTSIYGYTF
cdr3_nt: TGTGCCAGCAACCTGGACACTTCGATCTATGGCTACACCTTC

j_call: TRBJ1-1
d_call: TRBD1
clone_size: NA
v_call: TRBV27
cdr3_aa: CASSPQGVFGMNTEAFF
cdr3_nt: TGTGCCAGCAGTCCACAGGGGGTATTCGGAATGAACACTGAAGCTTTCTTT

j_call: TRBJ1-2
d_call: NA
clone_size: NA
v_call: TRBV13
cdr3_aa: CASSFSSGTIYGYTF
cdr3_nt: TGTGCCAGCAGCTTTTCATCGGGGACCATCTATGGCTACACCTTC

j_call: TRBJ2-2
d_call: TRBD1
clone_size: NA
v_call: TRBV27
cdr3_aa: CASRSTGGWYTGELFF
cdr3_nt: TGTGCCAGCAGAAGTACAGGGGGCTGGTACACCGGGGAGCTGTTTTTT

j_call: TRBJ1-2
d_call: NA
clone_size: few
v_call: TRBV7-8
cdr3_aa: CASSRGPGAGYGYTF
cdr3_nt: TGTGCCAGCAGCCGGGGCCCGGGGGCGGGCTATGGCTACACCTTC

j_call: TRBJ1-2
d_call: NA
clone_size: NA
v_call: TRBV6-5
cdr3_aa: CATGDYGYTF
cdr3_nt: TGTGCCACGGGGGATTATGGCTACACCTTC

j_call: TRBJ2-5
d_call: TRBD2
clone_size: few
v_call: TRBV27
cdr3_aa: CASGPLAGGPQETQYF
cdr3_nt: TGTGCCAGCGGCCCCCTAGCGGGAGGGCCCCAGGAGACCCAGTACTTC

j_call: TRBJ1-5
d_call: TRBD1
clone_size: NA
v_call: TRBV7-2
cdr3_aa: CASSPDRGTGQPQHF
cdr3_nt: TGTGCCAGCAGCCCAGACAGGGGCACAGGGCAGCCCCAGCATTTT

j_call: TRBJ2-1
d_call: TRBD1
clone_size: NA
v_call: TRBV10-3
cdr3_aa: CAITTGGNYNEQFF
cdr3_nt: TGTGCCATTACGACAGGGGGGAATTACAATGAGCAGTTCTTC

j_call: TRBJ2-2
d_call: NA
clone_size: once
v_call: TRBV27
cdr3_aa: CASSFWASFTGELFF
cdr3_nt: TGTGCCAGCAGCTTTTGGGCCTCCTTCACCGGGGAGCTGTTTTTT

j_call: TRBJ1-3
d_call: TRBD1
clone_size: NA
v_call: TRBV9
cdr3_aa: CASSVGDRGLGNTIYF
cdr3_nt: TGTGCCAGCAGCGTAGGAGACAGGGGCCTTGGAAACACCATATATTTT

j_call: TRBJ2-1
d_call: NA
clone_size: NA
v_call: TRBV13
cdr3_aa: CASSPLPRANEQFF
cdr3_nt: TGTGCCAGCAGCCCATTACCGAGGGCAAATGAGCAGTTCTTC

j_call: TRBJ2-7
d_call: TRBD2
clone_size: NA
v_call: TRBV30
cdr3_aa: CAWSLAGVAYF
cdr3_nt: TGTGCCTGGAGCTTAGCGGGAGTGGCGTACTTC

j_call: TRBJ2-1
d_call: NA
clone_size: few
v_call: TRBV19
cdr3_aa: CASSRYNEQFF
cdr3_nt: TGTGCCAGTAGTCGATACAATGAGCAGTTCTTC

j_call: TRBJ1-1
d_call: TRBD1
clone_size: NA
v_call: TRBV14
cdr3_aa: CASSLGQGQGLPEAFF
cdr3_nt: TGTGCCAGCAGCCTCGGACAGGGACAAGGCCTCCCTGAAGCTTTCTTT

j_call: TRBJ1-1
d_call: NA
clone_size: NA
v_call: TRBV5-6
cdr3_aa: CASSLLGSAEAFF
cdr3_nt: TGTGCCAGCAGCTTGTTGGGGTCTGCTGAAGCTTTCTTT

j_call: TRBJ2-3
d_call: TRBD2
clone_size: NA
v_call: TRBV7-3
cdr3_aa: CASSFAGGTDTQYF
cdr3_nt: TGTGCCAGCAGCTTTGCGGGGGGCACAGATACGCAGTATTTT